This T cell receptor (beta chain) was profiled in a study of blood T cell repertoires in COVID-19. The germline CDR1 and CDR2 sequences are SGDLS and YYNGEE. The CDR3 consists of 14 residues. V was cut by 0 bases and J by 6 bases, with 10 bases left in between. Measured with immunoSEQ multiplex PCR; TCRdb has only the in-frame clones, and not every one. The sample lists some 100,000 clones, roughly nine tenths occurring once. V gene TRBV9 combines with J gene TRBJ2-1; TRBD2 might be the D (5 bases). The TCR sequence derives from a woman of 80 years or more with active COVID-19. Specimen: peripheral blood. The CDR3 DNA sequence: TGTGCCAGCAGCGTAGGGCTAGCCATCAATGAGCAGTTCTTC. Protein sequence: CASSVGLAINEQFF.